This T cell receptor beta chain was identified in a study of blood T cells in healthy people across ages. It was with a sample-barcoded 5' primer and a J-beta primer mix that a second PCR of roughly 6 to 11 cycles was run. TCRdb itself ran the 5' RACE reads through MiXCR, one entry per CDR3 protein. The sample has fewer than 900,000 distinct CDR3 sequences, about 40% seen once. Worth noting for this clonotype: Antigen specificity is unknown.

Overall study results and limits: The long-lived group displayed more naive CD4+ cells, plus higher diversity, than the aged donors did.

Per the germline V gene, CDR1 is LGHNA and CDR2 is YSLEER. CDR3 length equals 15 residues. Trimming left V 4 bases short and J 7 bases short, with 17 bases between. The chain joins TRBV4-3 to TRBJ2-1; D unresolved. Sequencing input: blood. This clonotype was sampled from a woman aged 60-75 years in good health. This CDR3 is CASSPTRAPVNEQFF. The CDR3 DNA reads TGCGCCAGCAGCCCCACCAGAGCGCCAGTGAATGAGCAGTTCTTC.